This T cell receptor beta chain was captured by sequencing in a study of patients and donors after allogeneic stem cell transplantation. Germline V gene data show CDR1 as SGHTA and CDR2 as FQGTGA. V lost 2 bases to trimming and J lost 4 bases, with 12 bases between them. CDR3 size: 16 residues. TCRdb processed the RT-PCR reads anew with MiXCR; each CDR3 protein has one entry. The data contain approximately 38,000 distinct CDR3 sequences, over 25% of them singletons. This TCR came from a human donor who was either an allogeneic HSCT recipient or a stem cell or donor lymphocyte infusion donor (not recorded which). It is not recorded whose cells these are; they may come from a transplant donor. Material: blood, either unsorted or a sorted T cell fraction (not recorded which). This chain links TRBV7-3 with TRBJ2-6; D is uncertain. Here the CDR3 DNA reads TGTGCCAGCAGCTTAGTTGCACCGTCAGGGGCCAACGTCCTGACTTTC. Translating gives CASSLVAPSGANVLTF. Combining the CDR3 with reference TRBV7-3 and TRBJ2-6 gives the whole variable domain GAGVSQTPSNKVTEKGKYVELRCDPISGHTALYWYRQSLGQGPEFLIYFQGTGAADDSGLPNDRFFAVRPEGSVSTLKIQRTERGDSAVYLCASSLVAPSGANVLTFGAGSRLTVL.